These 16 T cell receptor beta chains share one sample of origin, sequenced in a study of tumor and adjacent non-tumor tissue in lung cancer. A modified ARM-PCR protocol with three rounds of nested PCR amplified TCRbeta. TCRdb reprocessed the multiplex PCR reads via MiXCR and lists one record per CDR3 protein. The profile shows 90,000 to 110,000 distinct CDR3 sequences, around 57% of them singletons. The template was RNA from unsorted bulk tissue. This non-tumor lung sample came from over 3 cm beyond the tumor edge. What was sequenced was distant non-tumor lung tissue. The receptors stem from a man between 60 and 70 years old with non-small cell lung cancer.

The chain combines TRBV5-1 with TRBJ2-1, with 9 bases lining up with TRBD2. Trimming at V came to 0 bases and at J to 15 bases, leaving 19 bases not matched to a gene. The V gene's germline CDR1 is SGHRS and CDR2 YFSETQ. The CDR3 has 17 residues. CDR3 in DNA: TGCGCCAGCAGCTTGGAGGGCCAACTAGCGGGCCTGAGAGAATGGTTCTTC. It translates to CASSLEGQLAGLREWFF.

V usage is TRBV6-5 and J usage is TRBJ2-7; TRBD2 matches at 7 bases. Germline values: CDR1 MNHEY, CDR2 SVGAGI. CDR3 length equals 15 residues. Germline trimming cut 10 bases from V and 4 bases from J; bases unmatched to any gene: 16. In DNA form, the CDR3 reads TGTGCCATCGGAAGGAGACTAGCAGGTTCTTACGAGCAGTACTTC. It translates to CAIGRRLAGSYEQYF.

As to this clonotype: It is likely a read error, because the conserved phenylalanine at the end of the CDR3 is missing. The chain is built from TRBV11-2 and TRBJ2-7, with a tentative D call TRBD2 (5 bases). V was pared by 9 bases and J by 10 bases, with 19 bases between. Germline CDR1 is SGHAT and CDR2 is FQNNGV. The CDR3 contains 12 residues. The CDR3: CARSLGLRDQYL. CDR3 nucleotide sequence: TGTGCCAGAAGCCTAGGACTTCGCGATCAGTACCTC.

As regards this clonotype: Since a much larger clone is just one base distant, this may be a read error. This CDR3 is missing its conserved last phenylalanine or tryptophan, likely due to a read error. The genes are TRBV12-5 and TRBJ2-2; 10 nucleotides match TRBD1. The germline gives CDR1 LGHNT, CDR2 FRNRAP. CDR3 size: 16 residues. J gave up 6 bases and V 2 bases, and 6 bases lay outside the gene matches. CDR3 region: CASGLLTGQGSGELFY. CDR3 sequence (DNA): TGTGCTAGTGGTTTGCTGACGGGACAGGGGTCCGGGGAGCTGTTTTAT.

This clonotype was seen a few times. Given a much more abundant clone one base away, this may be a read error. The rearrangement joins TRBV13 to TRBJ2-3; no firm D call. The CDR3 length is 14 residues. With 2 bases removed from V and 5 bases from J, the gap between germline ends came to 11 bases. Germline CDR1 and CDR2: PRHDT and FYEKMQ (reference sequence). The CDR3 loop reads CASSLPIGIDTQYF. The CDR3, as DNA: TGTGCCAGCAGCTTACCTATCGGCATAGATACGCAGTATTTT.

Concerning this clonotype: A much larger clone differs by one base, so this may be a read error. The chain uses TRBV4-1 and TRBJ2-2; D tentatively fits TRBD1 or TRBD2 (5 bases each). CDR3 length: 15 amino acids. The germline V gene has CDR1 MGHRA and CDR2 YSYEKL. The CDR3 bases are TGCGCCAGCAAACCCCGGGACCCGAACACCGGGGAGCTGTCTTTT. It encodes CASKPRDPNTGELSF.

This clonotype was found a few times. A much larger clonotype is one base distant, so this may be a read error. The gene calls are TRBV4-1 and TRBJ1-6; D is possibly TRBD1 (5 bases). This CDR3 is built from 16 residues. V lost 0 bases, J lost 11 bases, and 17 bases lay in between. Germline V lookup: CDR1 MGHRA, CDR2 YSYEKL. The DNA for the CDR3 is TGCGCCAGCAGCCAAGATGCTGGGGCAGGGAGGGCACCCCTCCACTTT. This codes for CASSQDAGAGRAPLHF.

This clonotype has only a few counts. This clone may be a read error of a much larger clone one base away. The chain recombines TRBV4-2 with TRBJ2-3; D remains ambiguous. Germline lookup yields CDR1 LGHNA and CDR2 YNFKEQ. Trimming pared 1 base from V and 10 bases from J, leaving 9 bases between. The CDR3 is 12 amino acids. CDR3 in amino acids: CASSQGQAAQYF. As DNA, the CDR3 is TGTGCCAGCAGCCAAGGACAAGCTGCGCAGTATTTT.

This clonotype was recorded many times. The chain joins TRBV10-2 to TRBJ1-5, with a tentative D call TRBD1 (6 bases). The V gene lost 5 bases and the J gene lost 6 bases, with 11 bases spanning the gap. CDR1 and CDR2 from the germline V gene are WSHSY and SAAADI. This CDR3 has 13 amino acids. The CDR3 DNA reads as TGCGCCAGCAGTCAAGGGGGAGGTCAGCCCCAGCATTTT. Translating gives CASSQGGGQPQHF.

This clonotype occurred many times. The chain recombines TRBV5-1 with TRBJ2-2, with TRBD2 identical over 12 bases. Looked up from germline, CDR1 is SGHRS and CDR2 is YFSETQ. The CDR3 extends over 18 amino acids. V dropped 2 bases and J dropped 4; count of bases not matched to a gene: 9. The CDR3 reads CASSFKTSGSVGTGELFF. The CDR3 region has the DNA TGCGCCAGCAGCTTTAAGACTAGCGGGAGCGTAGGCACCGGGGAGCTGTTTTTT.

Points on this clonotype: A read error may be the cause here, since a much bigger clone is one base away. The chain combines TRBV30 with TRBJ2-4; D may be TRBD2 (6 bases). The length of the CDR3 is 14 residues. The V gene's germline CDR1 is GTSNPN and CDR2 SVGIG (reference sequence). The CDR3 spells CALSVREAQNIQYF. The CDR3 nucleotides read TGTGCCTTGAGTGTCAGGGAGGCCCAAAACATTCAGTACTTC.

Note on this clonotype: The junction shows a germline mismatch at one end, possibly a read error. The chain recombines TRBV29-1 with TRBJ2-1; D uncertain. This CDR3 spans 13 amino acids. Per germline, CDR1 SQVTM and CDR2 ANQGSEA. The CDR3 nucleotides read TGCTGCGCAACAAAAAGCCGCGCCAATGAGCAATTCTTC. Residues: CCATKSRANEQFF.

In this sample, this clonotype turned up a few times. The CDR3 region has the DNA TGTGCCAGCAGCCTGACCGGGGGCAGGGAGAGTGAGCAGTTCTTC. As protein: CASSLTGGRESEQFF. V usage is TRBV7-2 and J usage is TRBJ2-1; D may be TRBD1 or TRBD2 (6 bases each). The germline V gene has CDR1 SGHTA and CDR2 FQGNSA. This CDR3 is 15 amino acids long. V lost 5 bases and J lost 9, with 20 bases in between.

This sequence joins TRBV11-1 and TRBJ2-7; D gene uncertain. The germline CDR1 and CDR2 sequences are SGHAT and FQDESV (reference sequence). The CDR3 runs 14 residues. Trimming removed 1 base from V and 10 bases from J, with 17 bases in between. Here the CDR3 reads CASSLGNGPYNQYF. CDR3 nucleotides: TGTGCCAGCAGCTTAGGTAACGGGCCCTACAACCAGTACTTC.

The CDR3 here is CASCPLAKNYGYTF. The CDR3 coding sequence is TGCGCCAGCTGTCCCTTGGCAAAGAACTATGGCTACACCTTC. The J gene is TRBJ1-2, the V gene TRBV5-1; D gene unclear. Germline lookup yields CDR1 SGHRS and CDR2 YFSETQ. Trimming shortened V by 7 bases and J by 2 bases, and 15 bases separated the two germline ends. The CDR3 is made up of 14 amino acids. The full variable domain, completed using reference TRBV5-1 and TRBJ1-2, is KAGVTQTPRYLIKTRGQQVTLSCSPISGHRSVSWYQQTPGQGLQFLFEYFSETQRNKGNFPGRFSGRQFSNSRSEMNVSTLELGDSALYLCASCPLAKNYGYTFGSGTRLTVV.

For this clonotype: The conserved final phenylalanine or tryptophan is absent from the CDR3, which likely points to a read error. The CDR3 reads CASKGGGLNEQFL. Here the CDR3 DNA reads TGTGCCAGCAAAGGTGGTGGGCTAAATGAGCAGTTCTTA. The chain carries TRBV6-1 and TRBJ2-1; unclear D gene. This CDR3 comprises 13 residues. Germline-derived CDR1 and CDR2 are MNHNS and SASEGT. The germline V and J ends were trimmed by 7 bases and 7 bases, with 14 bases remaining between them.